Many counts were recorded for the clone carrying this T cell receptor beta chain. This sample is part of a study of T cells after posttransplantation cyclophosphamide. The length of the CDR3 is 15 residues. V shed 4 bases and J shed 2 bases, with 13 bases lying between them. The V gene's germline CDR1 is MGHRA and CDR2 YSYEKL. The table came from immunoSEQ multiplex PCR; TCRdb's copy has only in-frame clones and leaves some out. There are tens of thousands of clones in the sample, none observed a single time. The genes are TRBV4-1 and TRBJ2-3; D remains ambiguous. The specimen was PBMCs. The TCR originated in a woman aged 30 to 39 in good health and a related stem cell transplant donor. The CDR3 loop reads CASSLGPTPTDTQYF. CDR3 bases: TGCGCCAGCAGCCTTGGGCCCACCCCCACAGATACGCAGTATTTT.